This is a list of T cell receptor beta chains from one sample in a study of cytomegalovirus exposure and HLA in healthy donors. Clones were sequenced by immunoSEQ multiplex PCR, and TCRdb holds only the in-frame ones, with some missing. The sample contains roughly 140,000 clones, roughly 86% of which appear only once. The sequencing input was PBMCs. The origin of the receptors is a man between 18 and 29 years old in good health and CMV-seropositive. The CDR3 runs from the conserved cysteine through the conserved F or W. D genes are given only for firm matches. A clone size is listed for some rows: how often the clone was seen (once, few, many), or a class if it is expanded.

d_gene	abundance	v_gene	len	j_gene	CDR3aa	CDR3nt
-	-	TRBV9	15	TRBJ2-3	CASSVAQGGGATQYF	TGTGCCAGCAGCGTAGCTCAAGGGGGGGGTGCTACGCAGTATTTT
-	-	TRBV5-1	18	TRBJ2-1	CASSLGHRVRSSYNEQFF	TGCGCCAGCAGCTTGGGTCACCGGGTCCGGAGCTCCTACAATGAGCAGTTCTTC
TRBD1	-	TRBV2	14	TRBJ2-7	CASSRDRVTYEQYF	TGTGCCAGCAGCCGGGACAGGGTTACCTACGAGCAGTACTTC
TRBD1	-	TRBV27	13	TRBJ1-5	CASSLMGQGVQHF	TGTGCCAGCAGTTTAATGGGACAGGGGGTTCAGCATTTT
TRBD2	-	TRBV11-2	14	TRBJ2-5	CASSLAGGAETQYF	TGTGCCAGCAGCTTAGCCGGGGGGGCGGAGACCCAGTACTTC
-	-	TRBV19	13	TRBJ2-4	CASRSLLTHIQYF	TGTGCCAGTAGATCCCTCCTGACACACATTCAGTACTTC
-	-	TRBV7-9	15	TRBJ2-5	CASSLFWEEGETQYF	TGTGCCAGCAGCTTATTTTGGGAAGAGGGAGAGACCCAGTACTTC
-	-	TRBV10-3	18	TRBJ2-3	CAISESSITGYSTDTQYF	TGTGCCATCAGTGAGTCGAGCATTACGGGGTATAGTACAGATACGCAGTATTTT
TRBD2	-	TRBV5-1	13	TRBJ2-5	CASSFLADREQYF	TGCGCCAGCAGCTTTCTAGCGGACCGAGAACAGTACTTC
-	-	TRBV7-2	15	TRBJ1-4	CASSLTPGQFEKLFF	TGTGCCAGCAGCTTAACCCCTGGACAGTTTGAAAAACTGTTTTTT
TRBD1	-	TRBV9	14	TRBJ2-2	CASSAQGAVGELFF	TGTGCCAGCAGCGCCCAGGGGGCGGTCGGGGAGCTGTTTTTT
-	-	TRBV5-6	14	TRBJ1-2	CASSLVGGDYGYTF	TGTGCCAGCAGCTTGGTTGGCGGAGACTATGGCTACACCTTC
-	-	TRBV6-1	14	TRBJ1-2	CASSEGGRVYGYTF	TGTGCCAGCAGTGAGGGGGGGCGGGTCTATGGCTACACCTTC
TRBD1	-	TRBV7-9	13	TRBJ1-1	CAGNRGENTEAFF	TGTGCCGGAAACAGGGGAGAGAACACTGAAGCTTTCTTT
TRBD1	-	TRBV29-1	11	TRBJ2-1	CSVGTGPSAFF	TGCAGCGTCGGGACAGGGCCGAGTGCGTTCTTC
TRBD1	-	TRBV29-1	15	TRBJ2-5	CSVEPGTGNDETQYF	TGCAGCGTTGAACCTGGGACAGGAAATGACGAGACCCAGTACTTC
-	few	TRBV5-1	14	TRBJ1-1	CASTEQSMNTEAFF	TGCGCCAGCACCGAACAGAGCATGAACACTGAAGCTTTCTTT
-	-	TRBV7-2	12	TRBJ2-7	CASSPLVGEQYF	TGTGCCAGCAGCCCCCTCGTCGGGGAGCAGTACTTC
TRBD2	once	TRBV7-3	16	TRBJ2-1	CASSPLASGVPNEQFF	TGTGCCAGCAGCCCCTTGGCCAGCGGGGTGCCCAATGAGCAGTTCTTC
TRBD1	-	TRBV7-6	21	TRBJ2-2	CASSSHRPSPSDRADSGELFF	TGTGCCAGCAGCTCTCACCGCCCTTCTCCGTCGGACAGGGCCGATAGCGGGGAGCTGTTTTTT
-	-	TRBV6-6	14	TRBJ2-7	CASSYSDSSYEQYF	TGTGCCAGCAGTTACTCGGACAGCTCCTACGAGCAGTACTTC
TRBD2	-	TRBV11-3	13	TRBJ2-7	CASLGGSSYEQYF	TGTGCCAGCTTGGGCGGGAGCTCCTACGAGCAGTACTTC
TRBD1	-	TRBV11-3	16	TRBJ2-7	CASSKGGQGGSYEQYF	TGTGCCAGCAGCAAAGGGGGACAGGGGGGCTCCTACGAGCAGTACTTC
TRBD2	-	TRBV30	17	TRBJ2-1	CAWAGLAGGTLYNEQFF	TGTGCCTGGGCCGGACTAGCGGGAGGCACCCTCTACAATGAGCAGTTCTTC
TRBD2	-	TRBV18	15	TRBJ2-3	CASSLRAGAEATQYF	TGTGCCAGCTCACTGAGAGCGGGAGCGGAGGCTACGCAGTATTTT
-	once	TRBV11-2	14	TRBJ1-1	CASSSNRDNTEAFF	TGTGCCAGCAGCTCGAACAGGGATAACACTGAAGCTTTCTTT
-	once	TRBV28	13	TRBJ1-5	CASSNLGNQPQHF	TGTGCCAGCAGTAATCTTGGCAATCAGCCCCAGCATTTT
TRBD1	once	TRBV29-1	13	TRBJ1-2	CSAQGQSNYGYTF	TGCAGCGCTCAGGGACAGAGTAACTATGGCTACACCTTC
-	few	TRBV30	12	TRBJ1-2	CAWYTGLDGYTF	TGTGCCTGGTATACAGGGCTCGACGGCTACACCTTC
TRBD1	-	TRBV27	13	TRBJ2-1	CASSSQGANEQFF	TGTGCCAGCAGTTCACAGGGGGCCAATGAGCAGTTCTTC
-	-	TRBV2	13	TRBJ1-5	CASRTAGGQPQHF	TGTGCCAGCAGGACAGCGGGCGGGCAGCCCCAGCATTTT
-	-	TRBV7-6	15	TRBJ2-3	CASSLRQGGTDTQYF	TGTGCCAGCAGCTTAAGGCAGGGTGGCACAGATACGCAGTATTTT
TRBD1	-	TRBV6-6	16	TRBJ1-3	CASSQGGQGDGNTIYF	TGTGCCAGCAGTCAGGGGGGACAGGGTGACGGAAACACCATATATTTT
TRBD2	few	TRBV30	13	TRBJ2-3	CAWNAGGGDTQYF	TGTGCCTGGAACGCGGGAGGCGGGGATACGCAGTATTTT
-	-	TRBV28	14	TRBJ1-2	CASSFTTNNYGYTF	TGTGCCAGCAGTTTTACTACAAATAACTATGGCTACACCTTC
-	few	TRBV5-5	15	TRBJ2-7	CASSLTPGGTYEQYF	TGTGCCAGCAGCCTCACCCCGGGCGGGACCTACGAGCAGTACTTC
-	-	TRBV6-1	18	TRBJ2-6	CASSEDSQVVSGANVLTF	TGTGCCAGCAGTGAAGACAGTCAAGTTGTCTCTGGGGCCAACGTCCTGACTTTC
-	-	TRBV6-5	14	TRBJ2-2	CASRPMVNTGELFF	TGTGCCAGCAGACCTATGGTGAACACCGGGGAGCTGTTTTTT
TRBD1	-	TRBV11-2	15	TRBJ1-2	CASSFGTGSSGGYTF	TGTGCCAGCAGCTTCGGGACAGGGAGCTCGGGTGGCTACACCTTC
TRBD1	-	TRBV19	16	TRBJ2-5	CASSQPGQGLGWAQYF	TGTGCCAGTAGCCAGCCAGGACAGGGGCTGGGGTGGGCCCAGTACTTC
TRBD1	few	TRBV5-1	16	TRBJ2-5	CASSSRQGLGQETQYF	TGCGCCAGCAGCTCGAGACAGGGGTTGGGGCAAGAGACCCAGTACTTC
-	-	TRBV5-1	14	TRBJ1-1	CASSLVQGNTEAFF	TGCGCCAGCAGCTTGGTCCAGGGCAACACTGAAGCTTTCTTT
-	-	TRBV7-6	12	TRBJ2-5	CASSLVGETQYF	TGTGCCAGCAGCTTAGTCGGTGAGACCCAGTACTTC
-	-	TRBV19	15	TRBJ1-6	CASSMVGQSHSPLHF	TGTGCCAGTAGTATGGTTGGACAGAGCCATTCACCCCTCCACTTT
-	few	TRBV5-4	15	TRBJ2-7	CASSRTLEEGYEQYF	TGTGCCAGCAGCCGGACCTTGGAGGAGGGCTACGAGCAGTACTTC
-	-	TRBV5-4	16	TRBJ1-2	CASSSPARSTNYGYTF	TGTGCCAGCAGCTCCCCTGCGCGGTCCACAAACTATGGCTACACCTTC
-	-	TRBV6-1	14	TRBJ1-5	CASSEHYSNQPQHF	TGTGCCAGCAGTGAACACTATAGCAATCAGCCCCAGCATTTT
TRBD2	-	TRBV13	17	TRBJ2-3	CASSSDLLAGVTDTQYF	TGTGCCAGCAGCTCCGACCTCCTAGCGGGAGTCACAGATACGCAGTATTTT
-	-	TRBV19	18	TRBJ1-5	CASRSHVATGASNQPQHF	TGTGCCAGTCGCTCGCATGTGGCGACGGGAGCGAGCAATCAGCCCCAGCATTTT
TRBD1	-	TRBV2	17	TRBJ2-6	CASSVGQGSSGANVLTF	TGTGCCAGCAGTGTGGGACAGGGGTCCTCTGGGGCCAACGTCCTGACTTTC
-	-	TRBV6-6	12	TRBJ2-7	CASKNPSDEQYF	TGTGCCAGCAAGAATCCTAGCGACGAGCAGTACTTC